One sample yielded the 20 T cell receptor beta chains listed below, sequenced in a study of beta chain features in type 1 diabetes. Study-level findings and limits: TCRB CDR3s were moderately but significantly shorter in Type 1 diabetes patients in all four CD4+ subsets.

Their antigen targets remain unknown. The entirety of the isolated RNA underwent reverse transcription, so expressed TCRB transcripts were sequenced. TCRdb's copy holds only in-frame clones and misses some; the assay was immunoSEQ multiplex PCR. The table lists about 230,000 clones, roughly 17% of them singletons. Sequencing was done on a sample of naive CD4+ T cells from blood. The receptors stem from a young man with type 1 diabetes.

This rearrangement joins TRBV15 to TRBJ1-1; 7 nucleotides agree with TRBD1. Trimming cost V 3 bases and J 4 bases; bases outside gene matches: 5. The CDR3 has 14 residues. Germline CDR1 reads LNHNV; CDR2 reads YYDKDF (reference sequence). The CDR3 coding sequence is TGTGCCACCAGCAGGACAGGGAGGGCCACTGAAGCTTTCTTT. Translated, it gives CATSRTGRATEAFF.

The chain uses TRBV10-1 and TRBJ2-3, with 13 bases fitting TRBD2. J was trimmed by 4 bases and V by 5 bases; bases with no gene match: 3. This CDR3 has 15 residues. Germline V gene sequence: CDR1 WNHNN, CDR2 SYGVQD (reference sequence). CDR3: CASSRTSGSSDTQYF. The CDR3 DNA reads TGCGCCAGCAGTCGGACTAGCGGGAGCTCAGATACGCAGTATTTT.

CDR3 DNA: TGCGCCAGCAGCCAAGAATCCCTAGCGAATACGCAGTATTTT. Protein: CASSQESLANTQYF. J is TRBJ2-3 and V is TRBV4-1; a weak D match, TRBD2 (6 bases). Looked up from germline, CDR1 is MGHRA and CDR2 is YSYEKL. CDR3 length equals 14 residues. V shed 0 bases and J shed 7 bases, with 11 bases lying between them.

The CDR3 region has the DNA TGTGCCTGGAGTTCCGATCCCGGAAACACCATATATTTT. Protein: CAWSSDPGNTIYF. The chain is built from TRBV30 and TRBJ1-3; D not resolved. The ends were cut back, 2 bases at V and 4 bases at J, with 9 bases in the middle. Looked up from germline, CDR1 is GTSNPN and CDR2 is SVGIG (reference sequence). The CDR3 totals 13 residues.

This clone occurred a few times. The chain carries TRBV29-1 and TRBJ2-7; 9 bases align to TRBD2. CDR3 size: 14 residues. The trim removed 4 bases at V and 4 bases at J, leaving 8 bases unmatched. The germline V gene encodes CDR1 SQVTM and CDR2 ANQGSEA. CDR3 sequence (DNA): TGCAGCGTTGGTCCACTAGCGGGCGTATACGAGCAGTACTTC. As protein: CSVGPLAGVYEQYF.

The chain employs TRBV29-1 and TRBJ2-3; TRBD2 might be the D (6 bases). This CDR3 comprises 13 residues. Looked up from germline, CDR1 is SQVTM and CDR2 is ANQGSEA. V was pared by 2 bases and J by 2 bases, with 8 bases between. The CDR3 here is CSVERGLTDTQYF. CDR3 in DNA: TGCAGCGTTGAAAGGGGACTCACAGATACGCAGTATTTT.

The chain joins TRBV5-4 to TRBJ2-3; 10 bases fit TRBD2. V lost 0 bases and J lost 0; bases outside the gene matches: 7. The CDR3 sequence is 18 residues long. Looked up from germline, CDR1 is SGHNT and CDR2 is YYREEE (reference sequence). The CDR3 bases are TGTGCCAGCAGCTTGGGGCTAGCGGGAGTGCCGAGCACAGATACGCAGTATTTT. This encodes CASSLGLAGVPSTDTQYF. The full variable domain, in which reference TRBV5-4 and TRBJ2-3 provide the parts outside the CDR3, is ETGVTQSPTHLIKTRGQQVTLRCSSQSGHNTVSWYQQALGQGPQFIFQYYREEENGRGNFPPRFSGLQFPNYSSELNVNALELDDSALYLCASSLGLAGVPSTDTQYFGPGTRLTVL.

This clone has only a few counts. This chain links TRBV30 with TRBJ2-3; D gene uncertain. Germline assignment: CDR1 GTSNPN and CDR2 SVGIG (reference sequence). V shed 4 bases and J shed 3 bases, with 8 bases lying between them. The CDR3 runs to 12 residues. The CDR3 loop reads CAWNPGTDTQYF. As DNA, the CDR3 is TGTGCCTGGAATCCCGGGACAGATACGCAGTATTTT. Full variable domain (outside the CDR3, taken from reference TRBV30 and TRBJ2-3): SQTIHQWPATLVQPVGSPLSLECTVEGTSNPNLYWYRQAAGRGLQLLFYSVGIGQISSEVPQNLSASRPQDRQFILSSKKLLLSDSGFYLCAWNPGTDTQYFGPGTRLTVL.

This sequence joins TRBV4-1 and TRBJ2-7, with D unclear. This CDR3 is built from 13 residues. The ends were cut back, 4 bases at V and 1 base at J, with 8 bases in the middle. CDR1 is MGHRA and CDR2 is YSYEKL in the germline V gene. CDR3 region: CASSPGSSYEQYF. The DNA for the CDR3 is TGCGCCAGCAGCCCCGGGTCGTCCTACGAGCAGTACTTC.

This clone was detected only a few times. This chain joins TRBV7-9 and TRBJ2-7, with 8 bases lining up with TRBD1. The germline CDR1 and CDR2 sequences are SEHNR and FQNEAQ (reference sequence). The ends lost 4 bases at V and 5 bases at J; junction bases unmatched: 4. The CDR3 totals 13 residues. DNA for the CDR3: TGTGCCAGCAGCTCGGACAGGGCGGACGAGCAGTACTTC. Encoded protein: CASSSDRADEQYF.

The CDR3 DNA follows: TGCAGCGTTGAAGATCGCGACGAGCAGTACTTC. Encoded protein: CSVEDRDEQYF. The chain joins TRBV29-1 to TRBJ2-7, with D unclear. Per the germline V gene, CDR1 is SQVTM and CDR2 is ANQGSEA. The CDR3 covers 11 residues. V was clipped by 0 bases and J by 5 bases, with 5 bases between them.

V is TRBV4-3 and J is TRBJ2-3; TRBD2 aligns across 7 bases. The CDR3 covers 17 residues. CDR1 is LGHNA and CDR2 is YSLEER in the germline V gene. The V and J ends lost 1 base and 3 bases, in that order; junction bases with no gene match: 10. In DNA, the CDR3 is TGCGCCAGCAGCCAAGTAGCGCCGGGAGGTGGGACAGATACGCAGTATTTT. Protein sequence: CASSQVAPGGGTDTQYF.

The chain has TRBV7-9 and TRBJ2-5; possibly TRBD2 for D (6 bases). The V and J ends lost 5 bases and 1 base respectively, with 8 bases between them. The CDR3 runs 13 residues. CDR1 and CDR2 from the germline V gene are SEHNR and FQNEAQ (reference sequence). The CDR3 region has the DNA TGTGCCAGCAGCCGGGGACTCCAAGAGACCCAGTACTTC. Its translation: CASSRGLQETQYF.

This clone was seen a handful of times. CDR3 protein: CAISQNRGQETQYF. For the CDR3, the DNA is TGTGCCATCAGCCAAAACAGGGGACAAGAGACCCAGTACTTC. The chain is built from TRBV10-3 and TRBJ2-5, with TRBD1 identical over 7 bases. The germline V gene has CDR1 ENHRY and CDR2 SYGVKD. With 6 bases clipped from V and 2 bases from J, the junction kept 6 bases outside the gene matches. The CDR3 has 14 residues.

In this sample, this clone turned up a few times. V is TRBV29-1 and J is TRBJ1-2; D ambiguous. The germline V and J ends were trimmed by 5 bases and 3 bases, with 7 bases remaining between them. The CDR3 contains 11 residues. Germline V gene lookup returns CDR1 SQVTM and CDR2 ANQGSEA. DNA of the CDR3: TGCAGCGTTAGTTTGGACTATGGCTACACCTTC. The encoded protein is CSVSLDYGYTF.

This clone was seen more than once but under ten times. The chain joins TRBV4-1 to TRBJ2-5; D could derive from TRBD1 or TRBD2 (5 bases each). The CDR3 is 12 amino acids. Trimming took 3 bases from V and 4 from J, leaving 6 bases between them. From germline, CDR1 is MGHRA and CDR2 YSYEKL. In DNA, the CDR3 is TGCGCCAGCAGCCAGGGACCAGAGACCCAGTACTTC. Translated, it gives CASSQGPETQYF.

The chain joins TRBV10-3 to TRBJ2-1; 12 bases fit TRBD2. The CDR3 length is 16 residues. Germline lookup yields CDR1 ENHRY and CDR2 SYGVKD. V shed 0 bases, J shed 11 bases, and the junction held 8 bases outside the gene matches. The CDR3 is CAISESRTSGTNKQFF. In DNA, the CDR3 is TGTGCCATCAGTGAGTCAAGGACTAGCGGGACTAATAAGCAGTTCTTC.

The V call is TRBV11-1, the J call TRBJ2-7; 7 nucleotides agree with TRBD1. The CDR3 extends over 14 amino acids. The germline V gene encodes CDR1 SGHAT and CDR2 FQDESV (reference sequence). Losses at the gene ends were 8 bases for V and 6 bases for J; bases not matched to a gene: 13. CDR3 loop: CASGDRAGPAEQYF. CDR3 in DNA: TGTGCCAGCGGCGACAGGGCTGGGCCTGCCGAGCAGTACTTC.

The chain uses TRBV28 and TRBJ2-1; D is possibly TRBD1 (5 bases). V dropped 8 bases and J dropped 3 bases, with 14 bases sitting between them. CDR1 and CDR2 from the germline V gene are MDHEN and SYDVKM. CDR3 length: 14 amino acids. In nucleotides, the CDR3 is TGTGCCAGCTTGAAAGGGGCCTTCTACAATGAGCAGTTCTTC. Amino acids: CASLKGAFYNEQFF.

This chain uses TRBV25-1 with TRBJ2-2, with D possibly being TRBD2 (6 bases). The V end lost 8 bases, the J end lost 6 bases, and 22 bases lay between the germline ends. Germline values: CDR1 MGHDK, CDR2 SYGVNS. The CDR3 contains 16 residues. In DNA, the CDR3 is TGTGCCAGCTCTCGCGGCGCGGGGTTTGAATCCGGGGAGCTGTTTTTT. Translation gives CASSRGAGFESGELFF.